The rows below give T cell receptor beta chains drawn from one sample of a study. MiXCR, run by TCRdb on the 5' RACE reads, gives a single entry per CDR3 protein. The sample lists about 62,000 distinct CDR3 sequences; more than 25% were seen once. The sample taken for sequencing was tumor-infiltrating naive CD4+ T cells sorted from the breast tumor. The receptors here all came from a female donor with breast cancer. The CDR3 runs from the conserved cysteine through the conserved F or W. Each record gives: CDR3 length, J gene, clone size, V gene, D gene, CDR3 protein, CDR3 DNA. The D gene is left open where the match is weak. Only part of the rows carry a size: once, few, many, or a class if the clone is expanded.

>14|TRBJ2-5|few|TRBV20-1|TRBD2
CSARVGSGSETQYF
TGCAGTGCTAGAGTTGGTAGCGGGAGTGAGACCCAGTACTTC
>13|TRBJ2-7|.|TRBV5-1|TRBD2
CASRRDYLYEQYF
TGCGCCAGCAGGCGGGACTATCTCTACGAGCAGTACTTC
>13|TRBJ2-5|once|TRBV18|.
CASSPRNGETQYF
TGTGCCAGCTCACCACGTAACGGAGAGACCCAGTACTTC
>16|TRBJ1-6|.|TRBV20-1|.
CSARPRTQEVGSPLHF
TGCAGTGCACGGCCCAGGACTCAAGAAGTAGGTTCACCCCTCCACTTT
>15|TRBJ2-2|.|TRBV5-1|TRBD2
CASSREAGVSGELFF
TGCGCCAGCAGCCGTGAAGCGGGAGTCTCCGGGGAGCTGTTTTTT
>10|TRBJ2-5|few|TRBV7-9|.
CASSDETQYF
TGTGCCAGCAGCGACGAGACCCAGTACTTC
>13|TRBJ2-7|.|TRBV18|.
CASSLSGNVEQYF
TGTGCCAGCTCACTTTCAGGGAATGTCGAGCAGTACTTC
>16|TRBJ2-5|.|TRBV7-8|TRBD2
CASSLFAGGPGETQYF
TGTGCCAGCAGCTTATTTGCGGGAGGGCCGGGGGAGACCCAGTACTTC
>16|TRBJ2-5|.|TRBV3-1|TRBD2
CASSRTSGGLGETQYF
TGTGCCAGCAGCCGGACTAGCGGGGGGCTTGGAGAGACCCAGTACTTC
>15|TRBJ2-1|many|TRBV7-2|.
CASSLVVGEYNEQFF
TGTGCCAGCAGCTTAGTTGTCGGAGAGTACAATGAGCAGTTCTTC
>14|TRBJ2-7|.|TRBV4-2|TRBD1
CASSRRQGAYEQYF
TGTGCCAGCAGCCGGAGACAGGGGGCCTACGAGCAGTACTTC
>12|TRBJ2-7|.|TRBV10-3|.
CAISESGSEQYF
TGTGCCATCAGTGAGTCAGGAAGCGAGCAGTACTTC
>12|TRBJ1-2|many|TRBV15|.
CATSEPSNGYTF
TGTGCCACCAGCGAGCCGTCTAACGGCTACACCTTC
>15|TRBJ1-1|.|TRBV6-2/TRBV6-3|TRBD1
CASSIGQGANTEAFF
TGTGCCAGCAGTATAGGACAGGGAGCAAACACCGAAGCTTTCTTT
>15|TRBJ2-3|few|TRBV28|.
CASTLPGGSTDTQYF
TGTGCCAGCACCCTACCTGGCGGGAGCACAGATACGCAGTATTTT
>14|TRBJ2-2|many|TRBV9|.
CASNIQGNTGELFF
TGTGCCAGCAACATCCAGGGGAACACCGGGGAGCTGTTTTTT
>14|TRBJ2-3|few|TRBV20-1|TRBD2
CSAISGRGSDTQYF
TGCAGTGCAATTAGCGGGAGAGGATCAGATACGCAGTATTTT
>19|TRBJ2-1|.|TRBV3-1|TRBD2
CASRPGLAGGLLVYNEQFF
TGTGCCAGCAGACCCGGGTTAGCGGGGGGGCTCCTGGTCTACAATGAGCAGTTCTTC
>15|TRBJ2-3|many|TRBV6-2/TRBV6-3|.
CASSYVPQPTDTQYF
TGTGCCAGCAGTTACGTCCCCCAGCCCACAGATACGCAGTATTTT
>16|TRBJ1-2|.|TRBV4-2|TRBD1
CASSQDGDRANYGYTF
TGTGCCAGCAGCCAAGACGGGGACAGGGCTAACTATGGCTACACCTTC
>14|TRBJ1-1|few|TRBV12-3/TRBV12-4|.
CTSSYRGGNTEAFF
TGTACCAGCAGTTACCGCGGGGGGAACACTGAAGCTTTCTTT
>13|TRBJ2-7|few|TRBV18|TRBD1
CASSPGQDYEQYF
TGTGCCAGCTCACCCGGACAGGACTACGAGCAGTACTTC
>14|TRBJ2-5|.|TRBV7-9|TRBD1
CASSPTQGSETRYF
TGTGCCAGCAGTCCGACACAGGGGTCAGAGACCCGGTACTTC